The clone carrying this T cell receptor (beta chain) was seen only a few times. Its antigen is not identified. Trimming left V 3 bases short and J 7 bases short, with 7 bases between. The CDR3 loop spans 11 amino acids. Germline V gene lookup returns CDR1 SGHRS and CDR2 YFSETQ. One entry per CDR3 protein, called by TCRdb with MiXCR from the 5' RACE reads. The data show roughly 440,000 distinct CDR3 sequences, 17% seen once. This sample stems from a study of CD8 T cells in ankylosing spondylitis. Regarding the study as a whole: Blood from ankylosing spondylitis patients appeared to carry a characteristic roughly 8-variant TCR beta motif.

The rearrangement uses TRBV5-1 and TRBJ1-2; D remains unclear. Sequenced sample: blood, either unsorted or a sorted T cell fraction (not recorded which). The TCR originated in a male donor with ankylosing spondylitis. The chain's CDR3 is CASSSGGGYTF. CDR3 coding DNA: TGCGCCAGCAGCTCGGGTGGTGGCTACACCTTC.